This is a list of T cell receptor beta chains from one sample in a study of CD4 and CD8 cells across lung adenocarcinoma regions. TCRdb fed the PCR reads into MiXCR, producing one record per CDR3 protein. Of tens of thousands of distinct CDR3 sequences in the sample, less than 70% were seen once. The specimen was CD8+ T cells from the center of a lung tumor. The receptor set was obtained from a female donor with lung adenocarcinoma. The CD4 and CD8 labels of this study may be unreliable. CDR3s include the opening cysteine and the closing phenylalanine or tryptophan. D genes are given only for firm matches. Size values are once, few and many counts, or a class for expanded clones, and some rows have none.

V gene: TRBV7-2; D gene: .; clone size: many; CDR3 length: 16; J gene: TRBJ2-3; CDR3 protein: CASSLMGGAGTDTQYF; CDR3 DNA: TGTGCCAGCAGCTTAATGGGCGGTGCGGGGACAGATACGCAGTATTTT
V gene: TRBV6-2/TRBV6-3; D gene: TRBD1; clone size: once; CDR3 length: 14; J gene: TRBJ1-2; CDR3 protein: CASSWTGTDYGYTF; CDR3 DNA: TGTGCCAGCAGTTGGACAGGGACCGACTATGGCTACACCTTC
V gene: TRBV6-1; D gene: TRBD1; clone size: few; CDR3 length: 15; J gene: TRBJ2-5; CDR3 protein: CASRRGTGGKETQYF; CDR3 DNA: TGTGCCAGCAGGCGCGGGACAGGGGGCAAAGAGACCCAGTACTTC
V gene: TRBV4-1; D gene: .; clone size: few; CDR3 length: 13; J gene: TRBJ2-7; CDR3 protein: CASSQESLFEQYF; CDR3 DNA: TGCGCCAGCAGCCAAGAGTCCCTGTTCGAGCAGTACTTC
V gene: TRBV6-1; D gene: TRBD1; clone size: once; CDR3 length: 15; J gene: TRBJ2-4; CDR3 protein: CASRQTGGSTNIQYF; CDR3 DNA: TGTGCCAGCAGGCAGACAGGGGGCTCCACAAACATTCAGTACTTT
V gene: TRBV7-2; D gene: TRBD1; clone size: many; CDR3 length: 14; J gene: TRBJ1-2; CDR3 protein: CASSPWTGDYGYTF; CDR3 DNA: TGTGCCAGCAGCCCTTGGACAGGGGACTATGGCTACACCTTC
V gene: TRBV4-1; D gene: .; clone size: .; CDR3 length: 14; J gene: TRBJ2-2; CDR3 protein: CASLQAGRTGELFF; CDR3 DNA: TGCGCCAGCCTCCAGGCCGGGAGAACCGGGGAGCTGTTTTTT
V gene: TRBV6-5; D gene: TRBD1; clone size: .; CDR3 length: 14; J gene: TRBJ1-2; CDR3 protein: CASSYGTAGYGYTF; CDR3 DNA: TGTGCCAGCAGTTACGGGACAGCCGGCTATGGCTACACCTTC
V gene: TRBV11-2; D gene: TRBD1; clone size: .; CDR3 length: 14; J gene: TRBJ1-1; CDR3 protein: CASSSGQGWTEAFF; CDR3 DNA: TGTGCCAGCAGCTCCGGACAGGGTTGGACTGAAGCTTTCTTT
V gene: TRBV25-1; D gene: TRBD1; clone size: .; CDR3 length: 13; J gene: TRBJ2-1; CDR3 protein: CASSVTGGSEQFF; CDR3 DNA: TGTGCCAGCAGTGTCACAGGGGGCAGTGAGCAGTTCTTC
V gene: TRBV27; D gene: TRBD2; clone size: large; CDR3 length: 17; J gene: TRBJ2-1; CDR3 protein: CASSPQVRAGGINEQFF; CDR3 DNA: TGTGCCAGCAGTCCACAGGTCCGAGCGGGAGGAATAAATGAGCAGTTCTTC
V gene: TRBV10-1; D gene: .; clone size: .; CDR3 length: 14; J gene: TRBJ2-5; CDR3 protein: CAGQVGQDQETQYF; CDR3 DNA: TGCGCGGGCCAGGTGGGCCAAGACCAAGAGACCCAGTATTTC
V gene: TRBV27; D gene: .; clone size: .; CDR3 length: 15; J gene: TRBJ2-5; CDR3 protein: CGAGQGGRVQDTQYF; CDR3 DNA: TGTGGCGCGGGGCAGGGGGGCCGTGTCCAAGATACCCAGTACTTC
V gene: TRBV27; D gene: .; clone size: .; CDR3 length: 13; J gene: TRBJ2-4; CDR3 protein: CASGLRVQDVQYF; CDR3 DNA: TGTGCCAGCGGGCTACGGGTACAAGACGTTCAGTACTTC
V gene: TRBV10-3; D gene: .; clone size: few; CDR3 length: 14; J gene: TRBJ2-1; CDR3 protein: CATGLRGGLNEQFF; CDR3 DNA: TGTGCCACTGGTTTGAGGGGGGGTTTAAATGAGCAGTTCTTC
V gene: TRBV25-1; D gene: .; clone size: medium-sized; CDR3 length: 16; J gene: TRBJ2-1; CDR3 protein: CASSDPSSPPVPQLFF; CDR3 DNA: TGTGCCAGCAGTGACCCCTCTAGTCCCCCGGTCCCGCAGTTGTTCTTC
V gene: TRBV9; D gene: .; clone size: .; CDR3 length: 15; J gene: TRBJ2-1; CDR3 protein: CASSASLSPYNEQFF; CDR3 DNA: TGTGCCAGCAGCGCTTCCTTATCCCCCTACAATGAGCAGTTCTTC
V gene: TRBV12-3/TRBV12-4; D gene: .; clone size: few; CDR3 length: 15; J gene: TRBJ2-4; CDR3 protein: CASSLRAGIKNIQYF; CDR3 DNA: TGTGCCAGCAGTTTACGCGCGGGGATCAAAAACATTCAGTACTTC
V gene: TRBV27; D gene: .; clone size: few; CDR3 length: 12; J gene: TRBJ2-1; CDR3 protein: CASSIRDSEQFF; CDR3 DNA: TGTGCCAGCAGTATCAGGGACTCGGAGCAGTTCTTC
V gene: TRBV27; D gene: TRBD1; clone size: .; CDR3 length: 16; J gene: TRBJ2-3; CDR3 protein: CASSPFSLDGTDTQYF; CDR3 DNA: TGTGCCAGCAGTCCATTCAGTCTTGACGGGACAGATACGCAGTACTTT
V gene: TRBV6-1; D gene: TRBD1; clone size: large; CDR3 length: 15; J gene: TRBJ1-5; CDR3 protein: CASSTGQGNNQPQHF; CDR3 DNA: TGTGCCAGCAGTACAGGACAGGGGAATAATCAGCCCCAGCATTTT
V gene: TRBV6-2/TRBV6-3; D gene: TRBD2; clone size: once; CDR3 length: 17; J gene: TRBJ2-1; CDR3 protein: CASSYSTTSGPYNEQFF; CDR3 DNA: TGTGCCAGCAGTTACTCGACTACTAGCGGGCCTTACAATGAGCAGTTCTTC
V gene: TRBV14; D gene: .; clone size: few; CDR3 length: 15; J gene: TRBJ1-4; CDR3 protein: CASSQDSGGYRKLFF; CDR3 DNA: TGTGCCAGCAGCCAAGATTCGGGCGGTTACCGAAAACTGTTTTTT
V gene: TRBV6-1; D gene: TRBD2; clone size: .; CDR3 length: 15; J gene: TRBJ2-2; CDR3 protein: CASSGLAVNTDAQFF; CDR3 DNA: TGTGCCAGCAGCGGACTAGCGGTAAACACCGATGCGCAGTTTTTT
V gene: TRBV15; D gene: .; clone size: .; CDR3 length: 13; J gene: TRBJ2-7; CDR3 protein: CATGLWGEDTQYF; CDR3 DNA: TGTGCCACGGGGTTATGGGGCGAAGATACGCAGTACTTC
V gene: TRBV6-5; D gene: .; clone size: medium-sized; CDR3 length: 18; J gene: TRBJ2-6; CDR3 protein: CASSYSVPSPSGANVLTF; CDR3 DNA: TGTGCCAGCAGTTACTCGGTACCATCCCCCTCTGGGGCCAACGTCCTGACTTTC
V gene: TRBV3-1; D gene: .; clone size: .; CDR3 length: 16; J gene: TRBJ1-2; CDR3 protein: CASSQDSGGEDYGYTF; CDR3 DNA: TGTGCCAGCAGCCAAGATTCCGGGGGCGAGGACTATGGCTACACCTTC
V gene: TRBV10-3; D gene: TRBD1; clone size: .; CDR3 length: 15; J gene: TRBJ1-2; CDR3 protein: CAISDRDRGTYGYTF; CDR3 DNA: TGTGCCATCAGTGACCGGGACAGGGGAACCTATGGCTACACCTTC
V gene: TRBV10-2; D gene: TRBD2; clone size: once; CDR3 length: 13; J gene: TRBJ2-3; CDR3 protein: CATGEGLKNTQYF; CDR3 DNA: TGCGCCACGGGGGAGGGACTAAAAAATACTCAGTATTTC
V gene: TRBV6-1; D gene: .; clone size: .; CDR3 length: 13; J gene: TRBJ2-2; CDR3 protein: CASRTVSTDAQFF; CDR3 DNA: TGTGCCAGTCGGACTGTGAGCACAGATGCGCAGTTTTTT
V gene: TRBV11-2; D gene: .; clone size: few; CDR3 length: 16; J gene: TRBJ2-1; CDR3 protein: CASSTRQSVSYNEQFF; CDR3 DNA: TGTGCCAGCAGCACACGACAGAGTGTATCCTACAATGAGCAGTTCTTC
V gene: TRBV10-3; D gene: .; clone size: .; CDR3 length: 15; J gene: TRBJ2-5; CDR3 protein: CAGGHGGRDTETQYF; CDR3 DNA: TGTGCCGGGGGGCACGGCGGCCGCGACACAGAGACCCAGTACTTC
V gene: TRBV20-1; D gene: .; clone size: .; CDR3 length: 16; J gene: TRBJ2-1; CDR3 protein: CSASPRGGSSYNEQFF; CDR3 DNA: TGCAGTGCTAGTCCCCGTGGGGGGAGCTCCTACAATGAGCAGTTCTTC
V gene: TRBV6-1; D gene: TRBD1; clone size: .; CDR3 length: 13; J gene: TRBJ2-3; CDR3 protein: CASRQGMADTQYF; CDR3 DNA: TGTGCCAGCAGACAGGGGATGGCAGATACGCAGTATTTT
V gene: TRBV20-1; D gene: TRBD2; clone size: .; CDR3 length: 16; J gene: TRBJ2-5; CDR3 protein: CSATWELAGGGETQYF; CDR3 DNA: TGCAGTGCTACGTGGGAACTAGCGGGAGGGGGAGAGACCCAGTACTTC
V gene: TRBV6-2/TRBV6-3; D gene: .; clone size: .; CDR3 length: 17; J gene: TRBJ2-3; CDR3 protein: CASSSGTGVGTTDTQYF; CDR3 DNA: TGTGCCAGCAGCTCAGGGACGGGGGTAGGGACCACAGATACGCAGTATTTT
V gene: TRBV6-1; D gene: .; clone size: .; CDR3 length: 15; J gene: TRBJ2-2; CDR3 protein: CASSSARISTGTLFF; CDR3 DNA: TGTGCCAGCAGTAGCGCTAGAATAAGCACAGGGACGCTGTTTTTT
V gene: TRBV6-1; D gene: .; clone size: .; CDR3 length: 18; J gene: TRBJ1-5; CDR3 protein: CASSERADLKYSNQPQHF; CDR3 DNA: TGTGCCAGCAGTGAAAGGGCCGACCTGAAGTATAGCAATCAGCCCCAGCATTTT
V gene: TRBV10-2; D gene: TRBD1; clone size: .; CDR3 length: 13; J gene: TRBJ1-2; CDR3 protein: CASRGRGEYGYTF; CDR3 DNA: TGCGCCAGCAGGGGCAGGGGGGAGTATGGCTACACCTTC
V gene: TRBV6-1; D gene: .; clone size: .; CDR3 length: 15; J gene: TRBJ2-7; CDR3 protein: CASSTREVPTDAQYF; CDR3 DNA: TGTGCCAGCAGTACGAGGGAGGTGCCAACAGATGCGCAGTACTTC
V gene: TRBV7-2; D gene: TRBD2; clone size: .; CDR3 length: 14; J gene: TRBJ2-1; CDR3 protein: CASSWEGRVKSQFF; CDR3 DNA: TGTGCCAGCAGCTGGGAGGGGCGGGTAAAATCGCAGTTCTTC
V gene: TRBV27; D gene: .; clone size: .; CDR3 length: 17; J gene: TRBJ2-1; CDR3 protein: CASGRDLRTASDDEQFF; CDR3 DNA: TGTGCCAGCGGCAGGGACCTCCGGACCGCCAGTGACGATGAGCAGTTCTTC
V gene: TRBV6-1; D gene: .; clone size: many; CDR3 length: 13; J gene: TRBJ2-7; CDR3 protein: CASSEVGFGEQYF; CDR3 DNA: TGTGCCAGCAGTGAAGTAGGATTTGGGGAGCAGTACTTC
V gene: TRBV7-2; D gene: .; clone size: few; CDR3 length: 13; J gene: TRBJ2-2; CDR3 protein: CASSIHPLGELFF; CDR3 DNA: TGTGCCAGCAGCATACACCCCTTAGGGGAGCTGTTTTTT
V gene: TRBV14; D gene: TRBD2; clone size: .; CDR3 length: 16; J gene: TRBJ2-1; CDR3 protein: CASSLWTSGGADEQFF; CDR3 DNA: TGTGCCAGCAGCCTGTGGACTAGCGGGGGGGCGGATGAGCAGTTCTTC
V gene: TRBV6-1; D gene: TRBD1; clone size: once; CDR3 length: 15; J gene: TRBJ2-3; CDR3 protein: CARSPGTGGTDAQYF; CDR3 DNA: TGTGCCAGGAGTCCCGGGACAGGGGGCACAGATGCGCAGTATTTT
V gene: TRBV10-1; D gene: .; clone size: .; CDR3 length: 14; J gene: TRBJ2-5; CDR3 protein: CARLVGRDQDTQYF; CDR3 DNA: TGCGCCAGGCTCGTGGGCCGTGACCAAGATACGCAGTACTTC
V gene: TRBV6-5; D gene: .; clone size: few; CDR3 length: 13; J gene: TRBJ2-3; CDR3 protein: CASSNQGPDTQYF; CDR3 DNA: TGTGCCAGCAGTAACCAGGGGCCAGATACGCAGTATTTT
V gene: TRBV6-5; D gene: TRBD1; clone size: .; CDR3 length: 14; J gene: TRBJ2-1; CDR3 protein: CASSYSRTGNEQFF; CDR3 DNA: TGTGCCAGCAGTTACTCTAGGACAGGCAATGAGCAGTTCTTC
V gene: TRBV27; D gene: .; clone size: once; CDR3 length: 14; J gene: TRBJ1-4; CDR3 protein: CASSLGQGVEKLFF; CDR3 DNA: TGTGCCAGCAGTTTAGGGCAGGGAGTTGAAAAACTGTTTTTT
V gene: TRBV27; D gene: TRBD1; clone size: .; CDR3 length: 15; J gene: TRBJ2-3; CDR3 protein: CATRRGDRGKDTQYF; CDR3 DNA: TGTGCCACGAGACGCGGGGACAGGGGAAAAGATACGCAGTATTTT
V gene: TRBV27; D gene: .; clone size: .; CDR3 length: 17; J gene: TRBJ2-3; CDR3 protein: CASSSALFGRSTETQYF; CDR3 DNA: TGTGCCAGCAGTTCCGCACTCTTCGGCCGTTCCACAGAGACGCAGTACTTT
V gene: TRBV28; D gene: TRBD1; clone size: few; CDR3 length: 15; J gene: TRBJ2-1; CDR3 protein: CASQGAPGSYNEQFF; CDR3 DNA: TGTGCCAGCCAGGGGGCACCGGGCTCCTACAATGAGCAGTTCTTC
V gene: TRBV6-5; D gene: .; clone size: many; CDR3 length: 14; J gene: TRBJ1-1; CDR3 protein: CASSYFGLRTEAFF; CDR3 DNA: TGTGCCAGCAGTTATTTTGGCCTGAGGACTGAAGCTTTCTTT
V gene: TRBV27; D gene: .; clone size: .; CDR3 length: 11; J gene: TRBJ2-3; CDR3 protein: CAGSEYETQYF; CDR3 DNA: TGTGCGGGCAGTGAGTACGAGACGCAGTATTTC